This TCR beta chain emerged from a study of identical twins. Study observations and caveats: Analyses based on zero insertions could be partly confounded by invariant MAIT and iNKT cells.

MiXCR, applied by TCRdb to the 5' RACE reads, yields one record per CDR3 protein. The table shows roughly 1.6 million distinct CDR3 sequences, with 32% occurring only once. This CDR3 comprises 15 residues. Germline V CDR1 and CDR2: SGHVS, FQNEAQ. The table lists this clonotype with many counts. The antigen is not known. Germline is not matched at one junction end, which may reflect a read error. Sequencing was done on a sample of cord blood. This chain links TRBV7-8 with TRBJ2-3, with 7 bases that match TRBD2. The sequence came from a newborn girl in good health. The CDR3 protein is CASSLGGGLTDTQYF. The CDR3 bases are TGTGCCAGCAGTTTAGGCGGGGGTCTCACAGATACGCAGTATTTT. The full variable domain, rest sourced from reference TRBV7-8 and TRBJ2-3, is GAGVSQSPRYKVAKRGQDVALRCDPISGHVSLFWYQQALGQGPEFLTYFQNEAQLDKSGLPSDRFFAERPEGSVSTLKIQRTQQEDSAVYLCASSLGGGLTDTQYFGPGTRLTVL.